This T cell receptor (beta chain) emerged from a study of cytomegalovirus exposure and HLA in healthy donors (dated by TCRdb to between 2016 and 2019). About the study as a whole: An earlier analysis of approximately 600 of the donors reported about 250 Gb of sequence data and 100 million to 140 million unique TCR beta sequences from roughly 200 million T cells. An early release that covered fewer than 750 HLA-typed donors contained approximately 320 gigabases of sequencing data and 75 million to 100 million unique TCR sequences. Among the roughly 430 genotyped donors, 75% to 90% belonged to the genetic ancestry cluster associated with self-reported Caucasian donors. The study aimed to test whether cataloging public T cell receptors could reveal signatures of past pathogen exposure. The study used immunosequencing to profile the T cell repertoires of more than 650 subjects and linked those repertoires to cytomegalovirus serostatus. In addition to the first cohort of approximately 670 subjects, a separate validation cohort of approximately 130 different subjects was used. High-throughput TCR immunosequencing, statistical association of individual TCRs with disease status, and machine learning were combined to predict cytomegalovirus infection status. To study patterns of TCR occurrence, a later analysis re-analyzed previously published TCR beta repertoires from under 750 donors and added high-resolution HLA genotyping. Rather than drawing on any new phenotypic data, the later analysis identified candidate immune exposures from TCR beta sequences and the way those sequences occurred across donors. To decide whether each TCR beta V gene segment behaved as functional or pseudogenic, an earlier analysis of fewer than 750 of the donors relied on high-throughput TCR beta sequencing. Donor age, sex, ethnicity and CMV serostatus were compiled together with the repertoire data. A later genetic analysis took genome-wide SNP genotypes for about 55% of the 666 donors and used that subset as a discovery cohort. All discovery cohort repertoires had been generated using a single sequencing platform. Both class I and class II loci were covered by HLA typing, at four-digit resolution. The number of donors typed differed by locus, with about 629-640 for A, B, C, DRB1 and DQB1, more than 500 for DQA1, approximately 580 for DPA1, and roughly 450 for DPB1. Roughly 5 DR-DQ haplotypes were handled as single units for association and clustering, since linkage in the cohort was strong. Across 398 genotyped donors of the cohort, an average of roughly 250,000 unique TCR beta nucleotide sequences per donor were sequenced, and roughly a sixth of those sequences were non-productive. Overall study outcomes, separate from this receptor: In an earlier analysis of fewer than 750 of the donors, most TCR beta V segments were observed in productive rearrangements about 87% or about 30% of the time, broadly matching IMGT annotations. The cohort was sequenced for TCR beta chains only, and without alpha or paired-chain data the features that could be detected were limited. A later genetic analysis reported fewer N-insertions in productive TCRs among donors in an Asian-associated ancestry cluster than the approximately 700-donor mean. A further reported finding was that TCR beta sequences accurately predicted the HLA-A and HLA-B alleles for most subjects in the first cohort. Roughly uniform sequencing depth across donors was assumed in presence/absence analyses, although this assumption may not hold. In a later analysis, 16,951 TCR beta sequences were associated with specific HLA alleles at a false discovery rate of 0.05. A few of the identified cytomegalovirus-associated TCR beta chains were confirmed in vitro to be specific for cytomegalovirus antigens. It was suggested by the authors that the approach could potentially be generalized to other disease states and immunological phenotypes. Strong co-occurrence of HLA alleles, especially DR and DQ, made assigning TCR associations to individual alleles difficult. In a later analysis, TCR association rates were found to vary across HLA loci, with the most associated TCRs seen for DRB1 alleles and the fewest for HLA-C alleles. Most TCR sequences were seen in very few donors, while some public TCRs were found in many individuals. A later analysis found that HLA-associated TCR beta chains were more clonally expanded and had lower generation probabilities than equally common non-associated chains. Immune exposure information for the cohort was limited to CMV serostatus. A later genetic analysis associated a missense DCLRE1C variant with V-gene and J-gene trimming of TCR beta chains, and an independent cohort replicated the association. The study listed approximately 150 TCR beta chains as associated with cytomegalovirus. A cluster of highly shared sequence variants was judged likely to be a technical artifact of the sequencing pipeline. In a later analysis, several top co-occurrence clusters were reported to appear linked to parvovirus B19, influenza, CMV and Epstein-Barr virus. Because counts were too low, about 15 rarely observed V segments, including chromosome 9 orphons, were left out of the earlier analysis of 500 to 750 of the donors. In both the original and validation cohorts, the classifier was reported to diagnose cytomegalovirus status with high specificity and sensitivity. Correlated functional status among segregating V segments might be attributable to linkage disequilibrium, but an unknown experimental factor could not be ruled out. Because the 87-base-pair reads could not distinguish some IMGT-functional V segments, including TRBV6-2 and TRBV6-3, those segments were excluded. Most CMV-associated TCR beta chains appeared to be HLA-restricted in a later analysis, and the HLA associations seemed to be driven largely by CMV exposure. HLA typing was unavailable for some donors at each locus, so association tests used only the typed subset.

Of note for this clone: Its cognate antigen has yet to be identified. No per-base quality is available; no much larger clone lies one base away.

In the germline V gene (reference sequence), CDR1 corresponds to GTSNPN and CDR2 to SVGIG. Including the terminal cysteine and phenylalanine, the CDR3 comprises 17 residues. The sequence is cut down to CDR3 DNA, 51 bases in frame from base 1. The junction shows trimming of 1 base on V and 6 bases on J, and the gene matches do not reach 14 bases of it. Receptor amplification or capture employed the immunoSEQ multiplex PCR assay. For the multiplex PCR, a mixture combining 60 forward primers for TCR Vbeta segments and 13 reverse primers for TCR Jbeta segments was used. The CDR3 region of rearranged TCR beta genes was amplified from genomic DNA with a multiplex PCR assay. The amplified TCR beta libraries were sequenced on the Illumina HiSeq System as 87-base-pair reads. The original methods were these. In a later analysis, some 80 million unique TCR beta chains were counted across the 666 repertoires, and around 10 million of these chains were shared by at least two donors. A nearest-neighbor algorithm error-corrected the raw reads and collapsed the reads into unique sequences, merging closely related sequences to remove PCR and sequencing errors. CDR3 sequences were aligned to IMGT reference sequences to assign V, D and J gene segments. Each retained sequence needed at least a six-nucleotide match to both a V gene segment and a J gene segment. A rearrangement counted as productive if the CDR3 had no stop codons and remained in frame with V and J, and every other rearrangement counted as non-productive. Following IMGT convention, CDR3 was defined as the stretch from the second conserved V-encoded cysteine up to the conserved J-encoded phenylalanine. The earlier analysis of about 570 of the donors excluded any sequence lacking an unambiguous match to a single V gene segment. An earlier analysis of several hundred of the donors classified V segments as functional when productive rearrangements were above 56.7% and as segregating when the standard deviation between donors was above 5%. A statistical classification framework was built to diagnose cytomegalovirus status from the catalog of TCR beta chain sequences. A later analysis assigned V and J genes by comparing TCR nucleotide sequences with IMGT/GENE-DB human TR gene sequences. A later analysis assigned CDR3 sequences and most-parsimonious VDJ recombination scenarios with the TCRdist pipeline. In a later analysis, each TCR beta chain was defined by its CDR3 amino acid sequence together with its V-gene family, and reads without a unique V-gene family were excluded. As a way to deal with suspected cross-contamination and a sequencing artifact, a later analysis dropped 450 to 600 nucleotide sequences that were highly shared and had low generation probability. For each public chain, a later analysis derived a clonal expansion index from normalized ranks of inferred template counts within each repertoire. In a later analysis, generation probabilities were computed with a VDJ recombination model fitted to out-of-frame rearrangements, and the resulting probabilities were checked against IGoR. A later analysis scored TCR-TCR, TCR-HLA and TCR-CMV co-occurrence with hypergeometric tests, applying a repertoire-size bias correction to TCR pairs. False discovery rates were estimated in a later analysis by permuting HLA or CMV assignments 20 times. In a later analysis, co-occurring TCRs were grouped using DBSCAN, with TCRdist sequence similarity added in when clustering inside HLA-allele-positive subsets. Co-occurrence clustering excluded repertoires with fewer than 30,000 or more than 120,000 public chains, plus five with anomalous nucleotide sharing. TCRdb provides this immuneACCESS table in a form limited to in-frame rearrangements. Some clones are lacking; in checked studies, under half of them reflect an unresolved V gene, and why the rest are absent is not known. V and J calls plus clone size are reproduced from that table; the DNA served to infer D and trimming. A total of some 100,000 clones appear in this sample, around 80% of them only once. The ten top clones hold 0.9% to 1.5% of the sample.

The cohort was made up of 650 to 700 healthy bone marrow donors. At the time of sampling, all cohort members were nominally healthy, though unrecorded immune exposures were likely present. The donor tested CMV seronegative, placing the donor among the 350 to 400 seronegative members of the cohort. Each donor provided a peripheral blood sample, and peripheral blood mononuclear cells were used for TCR beta sequencing. Genomic DNA extraction from the blood cell samples was performed with the Qiagen DNeasy Blood Extraction Kit. The clonotype was recovered from a woman between 18 and 29 years old in good health and CMV-seronegative. The chain uses TRBV30 and TRBJ2-3; TRBD2 aligns with 9 central bases. What was sequenced was PBMCs. The CDR3 reads as follows: CAWSEGWVAGAFDTQYF. The nucleotides are TGTGCCTGGAGTGAAGGGTGGGTAGCGGGGGCCTTTGATACGCAGTATTTT.